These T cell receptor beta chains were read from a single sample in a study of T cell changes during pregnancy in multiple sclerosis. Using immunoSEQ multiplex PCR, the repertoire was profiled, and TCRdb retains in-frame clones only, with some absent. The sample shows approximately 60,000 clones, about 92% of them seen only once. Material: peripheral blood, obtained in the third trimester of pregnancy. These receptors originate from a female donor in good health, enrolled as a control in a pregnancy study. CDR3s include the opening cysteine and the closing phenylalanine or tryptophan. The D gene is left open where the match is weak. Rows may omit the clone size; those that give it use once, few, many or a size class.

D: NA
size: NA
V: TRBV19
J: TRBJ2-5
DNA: TGTGCCAGTAGTAGGATAGAGGGGGGGCACGAGCAAGAGACCCAGTACTTC
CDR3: CASSRIEGGHEQETQYF

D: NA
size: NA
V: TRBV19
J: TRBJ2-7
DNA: TGTGCCAGTAGTCCGATCAGCAACAGACCCTACGAGCAGTACTTC
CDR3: CASSPISNRPYEQYF

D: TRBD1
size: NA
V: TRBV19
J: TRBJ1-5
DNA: TGTGCCAGCAGGACAGGGATATGGAATCAGCCCCAGCATTTT
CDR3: CASRTGIWNQPQHF

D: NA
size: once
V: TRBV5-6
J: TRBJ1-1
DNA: TGTGCCAGCAGCCAATATACTCGGGGGAAGAACACTGAAGCTTTCTTT
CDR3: CASSQYTRGKNTEAFF

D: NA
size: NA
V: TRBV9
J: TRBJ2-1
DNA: TGTGCCAGCAGCCCGAGGCAGGGTTTGAGCTCCTACAATGAGCAGTTCTTC
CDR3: CASSPRQGLSSYNEQFF

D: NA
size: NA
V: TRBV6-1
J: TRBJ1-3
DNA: TGTGCCAGCAGTGCAGGAACCTCTGGAAACACCATATATTTT
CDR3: CASSAGTSGNTIYF

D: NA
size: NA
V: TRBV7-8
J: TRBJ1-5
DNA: TGTGCCAGCAGCTCCGGACGGACTAACAATCAGCCCCAGCATTTT
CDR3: CASSSGRTNNQPQHF

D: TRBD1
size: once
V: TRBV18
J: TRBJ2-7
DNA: TGTGCCAGCTCATTTCCGACAGGGCTTTCCTACGAGCAGTACTTC
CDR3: CASSFPTGLSYEQYF

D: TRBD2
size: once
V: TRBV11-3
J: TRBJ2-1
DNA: TGTGCCAGCGGCCCGGGACTAGCGGGGGGCTCCTCCTACAATGAGCAGTTCTTC
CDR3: CASGPGLAGGSSYNEQFF

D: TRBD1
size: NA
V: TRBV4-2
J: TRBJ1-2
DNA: TGTGCCAGCAGCCCAGGGACAGCCGACTATGGCTACACCTTC
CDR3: CASSPGTADYGYTF

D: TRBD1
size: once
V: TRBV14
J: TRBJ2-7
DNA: TGTGCCAGCAGCCAATATCAGGGGGCCTACGAGCAGTACTTC
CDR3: CASSQYQGAYEQYF

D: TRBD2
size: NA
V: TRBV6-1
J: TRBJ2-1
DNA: TGTGCCAGCAGTGAATACAGCGGGGGGGCTATTGACAATGAGCAGTTCTTC
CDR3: CASSEYSGGAIDNEQFF

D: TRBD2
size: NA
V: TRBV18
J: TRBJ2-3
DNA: TGTGCCAGCTCACCACTAGCGGGACCGAGCACAGATACGCAGTATTTT
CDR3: CASSPLAGPSTDTQYF

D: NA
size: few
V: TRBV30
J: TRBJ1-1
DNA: TGTGCCTGGAAGTACCCAGGCAGAAACACTGAAGCTTTCTTT
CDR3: CAWKYPGRNTEAFF

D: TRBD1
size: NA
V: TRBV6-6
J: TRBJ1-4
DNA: TGTGCCAGCAGTTACTTGGGACAGGGTAATGAAAAACTGTTTTTT
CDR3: CASSYLGQGNEKLFF

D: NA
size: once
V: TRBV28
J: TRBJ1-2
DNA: TGTGCCAGCAGTTTGTCAACAAACTATGGCTACACCTTC
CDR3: CASSLSTNYGYTF

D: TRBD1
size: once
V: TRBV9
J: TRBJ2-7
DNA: TGTGCCAGCAGCGTAGGGGGACAGGGGGATTACGAGCAGTACTTC
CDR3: CASSVGGQGDYEQYF

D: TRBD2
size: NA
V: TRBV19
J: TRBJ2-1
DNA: TGTGCCAGTAGACAACTAGCGGGGGGGAATAATGAGCAGTTCTTC
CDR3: CASRQLAGGNNEQFF

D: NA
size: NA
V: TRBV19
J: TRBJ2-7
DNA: TGTGCCAGTAGTCCCGACACCTACGAGCAGTACTTC
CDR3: CASSPDTYEQYF

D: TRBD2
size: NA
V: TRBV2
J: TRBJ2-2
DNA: TGTGCCAGCAGCCTAGCGGGAGAGACCGGGGAGCTGTTTTTT
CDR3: CASSLAGETGELFF

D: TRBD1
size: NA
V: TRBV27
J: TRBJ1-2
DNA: TGTGCCAGCAGTTTATACGGGACAGGGATCTATGGCTACACCTTC
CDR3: CASSLYGTGIYGYTF

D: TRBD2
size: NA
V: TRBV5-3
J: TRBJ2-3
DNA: TGTGCCAGAAGCTTTGGGACTAGCGGGGGCACAGATACGCAGTATTTT
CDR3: CARSFGTSGGTDTQYF

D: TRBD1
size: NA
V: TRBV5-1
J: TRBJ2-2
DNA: TGCGCCAGCAGCCCGGGACAGGGGAACACCGGGGAGCTGTTTTTT
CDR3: CASSPGQGNTGELFF

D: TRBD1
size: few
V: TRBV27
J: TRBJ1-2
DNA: TGTGCCAGCAGCCAACAGGGGGCCCGAGACTATGGCTACACCTTC
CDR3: CASSQQGARDYGYTF

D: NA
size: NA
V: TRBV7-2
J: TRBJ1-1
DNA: TGTGCCAGCAGCTTAGTACAGGGTACAACCCCTGAAGCTTTCTTT
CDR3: CASSLVQGTTPEAFF

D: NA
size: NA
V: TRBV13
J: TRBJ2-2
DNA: TGTGCCAGCAGCCACCCAGCAACTACGAACACCGGGGAGCTGTTTTTT
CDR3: CASSHPATTNTGELFF

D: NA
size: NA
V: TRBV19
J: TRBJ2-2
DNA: TGTGCCAGTAGTATAGTTTTGATAGCCGGCGGGGAGCTGTTTTTT
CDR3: CASSIVLIAGGELFF

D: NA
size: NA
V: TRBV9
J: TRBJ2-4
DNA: TGTGCCAGCAGCGTAGACCCCCTGACAGGCCCCAAAAACATTCAGTACTTC
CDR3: CASSVDPLTGPKNIQYF

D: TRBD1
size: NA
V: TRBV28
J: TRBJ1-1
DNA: TGTGCCAGCAGTTTGGAACAGGGGTCTGTGAACACTGAAGCTTTCTTT
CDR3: CASSLEQGSVNTEAFF

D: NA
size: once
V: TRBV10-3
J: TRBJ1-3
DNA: TGTGCCATCAGTGACAGGGCCTCTGGAAACACCATATATTTT
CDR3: CAISDRASGNTIYF

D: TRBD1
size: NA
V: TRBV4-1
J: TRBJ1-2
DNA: TGCGCCAGCAGCCAGACAGGGGGCATCGGCTATGGCTACACCTTC
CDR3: CASSQTGGIGYGYTF

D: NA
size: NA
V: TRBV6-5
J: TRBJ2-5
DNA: TGTGCCAGCAGTTGGTCAGGTACCTCGGGGGAGACCCAGTACTTC
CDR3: CASSWSGTSGETQYF

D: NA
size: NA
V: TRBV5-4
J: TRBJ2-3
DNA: TGTGCCAGCAGCCGCGGACTTGAAACCACAGATACGCAGTATTTT
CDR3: CASSRGLETTDTQYF

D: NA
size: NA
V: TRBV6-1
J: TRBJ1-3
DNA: TGTGCCAGCAGTGAATTTGTCACCTCGAGCTCTGGAAACACCATATATTTT
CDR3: CASSEFVTSSSGNTIYF

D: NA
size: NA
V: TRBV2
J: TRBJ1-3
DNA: TGTGCCAGCAGTGCGGGCAGGGCCGAATCGGGAAACACCATATATTTT
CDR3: CASSAGRAESGNTIYF

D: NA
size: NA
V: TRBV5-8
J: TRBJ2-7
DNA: TGTGCCAGCAGCTCTTGGCTTCACTACGAGCAGTACTTC
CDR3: CASSSWLHYEQYF

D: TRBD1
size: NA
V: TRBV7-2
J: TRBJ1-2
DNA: TGTGCCAGCAGCGATTCGACAGGGCGTCTCTATGGCTACACCTTC
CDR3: CASSDSTGRLYGYTF

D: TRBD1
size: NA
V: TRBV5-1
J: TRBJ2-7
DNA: TGCGCCAGCAGCAAAGGACAGGGGCAAAACTACGAGCAGTACTTC
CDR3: CASSKGQGQNYEQYF

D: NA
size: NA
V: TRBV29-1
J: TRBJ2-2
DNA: TGCAGCGCAAGGCGGCAGGGAACCACCGGGGAGCTGTTTTTT
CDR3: CSARRQGTTGELFF

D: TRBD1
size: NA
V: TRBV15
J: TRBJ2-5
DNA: TGTGCCACCAGCACCGGGACAGCTCAAGAGACCCAGTACTTC
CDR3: CATSTGTAQETQYF

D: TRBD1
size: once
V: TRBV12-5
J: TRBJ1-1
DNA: TGTGCTAGTGGTTTGGTACACTCGGGACAGGGGAACACTGAAGCTTTCTTT
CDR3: CASGLVHSGQGNTEAFF

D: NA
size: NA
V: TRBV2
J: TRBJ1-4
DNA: TGTGCCAGCAAGTTATGGGCGCCTAATGAAAAACTGTTTTTT
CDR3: CASKLWAPNEKLFF

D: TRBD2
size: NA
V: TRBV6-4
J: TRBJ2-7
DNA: TGTGCCAGCATGGGACTAGCGGGGGGCCGTTACGAGCAGTACTTC
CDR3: CASMGLAGGRYEQYF